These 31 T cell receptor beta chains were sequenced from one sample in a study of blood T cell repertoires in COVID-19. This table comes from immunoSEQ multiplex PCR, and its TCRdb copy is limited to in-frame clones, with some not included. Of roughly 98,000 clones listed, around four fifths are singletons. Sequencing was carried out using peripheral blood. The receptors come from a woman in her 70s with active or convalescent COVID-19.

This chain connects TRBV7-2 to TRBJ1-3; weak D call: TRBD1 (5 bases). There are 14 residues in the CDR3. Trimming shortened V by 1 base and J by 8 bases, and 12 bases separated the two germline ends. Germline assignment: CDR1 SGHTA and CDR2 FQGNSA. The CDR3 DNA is TGTGCCAGCAGCTTAGATGGGGGGTTTGACACCATATATTTT. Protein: CASSLDGGFDTIYF.

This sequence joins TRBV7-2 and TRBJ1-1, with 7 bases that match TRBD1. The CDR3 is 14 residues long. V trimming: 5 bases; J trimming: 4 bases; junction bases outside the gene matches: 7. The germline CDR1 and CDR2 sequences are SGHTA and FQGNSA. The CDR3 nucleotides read TGTGCCAGCAGCGCGACAGGGTGGGGCACTGAAGCTTTCTTT. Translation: CASSATGWGTEAFF.

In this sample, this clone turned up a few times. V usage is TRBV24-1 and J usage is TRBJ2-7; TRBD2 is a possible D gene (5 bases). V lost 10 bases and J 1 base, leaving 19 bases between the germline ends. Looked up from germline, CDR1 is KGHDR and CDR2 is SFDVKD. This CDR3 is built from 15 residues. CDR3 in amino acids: CATSSGELKSYEQYF. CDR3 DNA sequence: TGTGCCACATCTTCTGGGGAGCTTAAGTCCTACGAGCAGTACTTC.

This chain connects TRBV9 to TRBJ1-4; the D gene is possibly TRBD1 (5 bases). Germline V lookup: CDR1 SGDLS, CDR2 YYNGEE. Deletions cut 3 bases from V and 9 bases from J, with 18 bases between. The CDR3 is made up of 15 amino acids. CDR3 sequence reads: CASSAQDGTSQKLFF. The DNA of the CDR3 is TGTGCCAGCAGCGCGCAGGACGGGACTAGTCAAAAACTGTTTTTT.

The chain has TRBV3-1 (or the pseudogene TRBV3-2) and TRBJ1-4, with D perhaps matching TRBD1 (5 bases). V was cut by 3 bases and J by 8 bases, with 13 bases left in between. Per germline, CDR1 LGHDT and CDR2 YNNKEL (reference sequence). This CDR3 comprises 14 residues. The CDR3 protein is CASSHGGSGEKLFF. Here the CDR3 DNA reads TGTGCCAGCAGCCACGGGGGGTCTGGCGAAAAACTGTTTTTT.

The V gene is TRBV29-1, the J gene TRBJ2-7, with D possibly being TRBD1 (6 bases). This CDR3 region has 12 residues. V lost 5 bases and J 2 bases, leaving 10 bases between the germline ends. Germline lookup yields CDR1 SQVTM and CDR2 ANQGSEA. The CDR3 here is CSVLDSAYEQYF. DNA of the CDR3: TGCAGCGTTCTGGACAGCGCCTACGAGCAGTACTTC.

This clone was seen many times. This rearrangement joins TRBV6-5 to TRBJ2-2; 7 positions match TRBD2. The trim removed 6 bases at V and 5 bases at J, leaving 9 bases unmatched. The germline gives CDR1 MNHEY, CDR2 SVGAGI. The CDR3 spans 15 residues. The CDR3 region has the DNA TGTGCCAGCAGCCCCGACCTTAGCGGGACCGGGGAGCTGTTTTTT. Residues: CASSPDLSGTGELFF.

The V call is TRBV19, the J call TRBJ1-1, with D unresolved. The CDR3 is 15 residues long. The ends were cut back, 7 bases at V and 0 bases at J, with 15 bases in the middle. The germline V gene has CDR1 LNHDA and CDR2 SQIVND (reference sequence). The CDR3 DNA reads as TGTGCCAGTAAGGAGCGACCCCCCATGAACACTGAAGCTTTCTTT. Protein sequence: CASKERPPMNTEAFF.

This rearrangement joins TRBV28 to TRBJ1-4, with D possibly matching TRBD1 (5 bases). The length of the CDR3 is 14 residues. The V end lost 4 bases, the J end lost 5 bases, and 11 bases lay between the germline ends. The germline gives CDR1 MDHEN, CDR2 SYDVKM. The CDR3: CASSYGGENEKLFF. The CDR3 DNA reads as TGTGCCAGCAGTTACGGAGGGGAAAATGAAAAACTGTTTTTT. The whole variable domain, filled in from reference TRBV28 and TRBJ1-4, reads DVKVTQSSRYLVKRTGEKVFLECVQDMDHENMFWYRQDPGLGLRLIYFSYDVKMKEKGDIPEGYSVSREKKERFSLILESASTNQTSMYLCASSYGGENEKLFFGSGTQLSVL.

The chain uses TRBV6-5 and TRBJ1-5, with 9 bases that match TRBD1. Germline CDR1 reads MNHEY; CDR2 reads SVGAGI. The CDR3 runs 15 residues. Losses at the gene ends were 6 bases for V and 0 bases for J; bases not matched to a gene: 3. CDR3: CASRTTGGSNQPQHF. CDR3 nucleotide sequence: TGTGCCAGCAGAACGACAGGGGGTAGCAATCAGCCCCAGCATTTT.

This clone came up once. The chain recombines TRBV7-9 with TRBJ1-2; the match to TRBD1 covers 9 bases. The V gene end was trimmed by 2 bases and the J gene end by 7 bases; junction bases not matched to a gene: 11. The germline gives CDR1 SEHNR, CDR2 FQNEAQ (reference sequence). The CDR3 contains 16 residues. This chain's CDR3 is CASSLSGTGTFGGYTF. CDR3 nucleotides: TGTGCCAGCAGCTTATCAGGGACAGGGACTTTCGGTGGCTACACCTTC.

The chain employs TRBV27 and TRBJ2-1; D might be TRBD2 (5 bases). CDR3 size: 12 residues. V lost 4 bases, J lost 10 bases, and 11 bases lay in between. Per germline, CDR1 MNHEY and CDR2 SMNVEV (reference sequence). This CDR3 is CASSSLGGEQFF. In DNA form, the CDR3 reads TGTGCCAGCAGTTCCCTGGGCGGGGAGCAGTTCTTC.

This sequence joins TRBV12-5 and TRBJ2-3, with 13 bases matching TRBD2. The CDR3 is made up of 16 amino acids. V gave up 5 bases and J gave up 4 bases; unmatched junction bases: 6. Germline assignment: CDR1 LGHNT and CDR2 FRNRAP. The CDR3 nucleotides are TGTGCTAGTGGTCTGACTAGCGGGGGGACCCCAGATACGCAGTATTTT. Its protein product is CASGLTSGGTPDTQYF.

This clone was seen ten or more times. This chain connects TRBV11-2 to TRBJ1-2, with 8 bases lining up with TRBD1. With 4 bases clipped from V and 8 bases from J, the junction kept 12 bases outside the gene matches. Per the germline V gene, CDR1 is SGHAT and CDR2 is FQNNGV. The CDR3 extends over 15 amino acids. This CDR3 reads CASSSLRTGLIGYTF. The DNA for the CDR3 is TGTGCCAGCAGCTCCCTCCGGACAGGGCTTATAGGCTACACCTTC.

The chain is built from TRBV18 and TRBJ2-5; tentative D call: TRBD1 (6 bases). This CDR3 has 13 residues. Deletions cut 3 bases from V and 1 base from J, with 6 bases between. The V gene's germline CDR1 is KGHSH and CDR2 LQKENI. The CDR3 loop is CASSPTGQETQYF. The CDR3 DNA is TGTGCCAGCTCACCGACAGGCCAAGAGACCCAGTACTTC.

The CDR3 loop reads CASSFTGLSTDTQYF. The CDR3 DNA reads as TGTGCCAGCAGCTTCACCGGACTTAGCACAGATACGCAGTATTTT. The chain is built from TRBV7-6 and TRBJ2-3, with D possibly matching TRBD2 (5 bases). The germline V gene encodes CDR1 SGHVS and CDR2 FNYEAQ. The V gene lost 3 bases and the J gene lost 0 bases, with 10 bases spanning the gap. The CDR3 sequence is 15 residues long.

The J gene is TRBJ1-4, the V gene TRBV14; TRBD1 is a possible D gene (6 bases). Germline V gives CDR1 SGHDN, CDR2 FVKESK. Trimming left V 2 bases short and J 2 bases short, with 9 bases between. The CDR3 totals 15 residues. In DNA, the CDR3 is TGTGCCAGCAGCCAATGGGGGCTTACTAATGAAAAACTGTTTTTT. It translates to CASSQWGLTNEKLFF.

CDR3 protein: CASSLVSGRGYSPLHF. The CDR3 DNA sequence: TGTGCCAGCAGCTTGGTTTCGGGCAGGGGATATTCACCCCTCCACTTT. The V and J genes are TRBV5-6 and TRBJ1-6, with a tentative D call TRBD1 (6 bases). V lost 0 bases and J 8 bases, leaving 15 bases between the germline ends. The germline V gene has CDR1 SGHDT and CDR2 YYEEEE. The CDR3 totals 16 residues. The full variable domain, rest sourced from reference TRBV5-6 and TRBJ1-6, is DAGVTQSPTHLIKTRGQQVTLRCSPKSGHDTVSWYQQALGQGPQFIFQYYEEEERQRGNFPDRFSGHQFPNYSSELNVNALLLGDSALYLCASSLVSGRGYSPLHFGNGTRLTVT.

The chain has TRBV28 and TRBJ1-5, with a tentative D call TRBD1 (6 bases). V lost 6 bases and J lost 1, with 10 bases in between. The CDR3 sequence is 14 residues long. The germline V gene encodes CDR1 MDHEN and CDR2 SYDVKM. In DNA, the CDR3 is TGTGCCAGCAGATACAGGGCCAGCAATCAGCCCCAGCATTTT. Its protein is CASRYRASNQPQHF. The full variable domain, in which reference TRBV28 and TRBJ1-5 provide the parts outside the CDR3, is DVKVTQSSRYLVKRTGEKVFLECVQDMDHENMFWYRQDPGLGLRLIYFSYDVKMKEKGDIPEGYSVSREKKERFSLILESASTNQTSMYLCASRYRASNQPQHFGDGTRLSIL.

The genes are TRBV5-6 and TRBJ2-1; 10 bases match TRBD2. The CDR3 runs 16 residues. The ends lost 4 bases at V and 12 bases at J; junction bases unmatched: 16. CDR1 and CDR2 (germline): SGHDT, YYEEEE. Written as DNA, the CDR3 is TGTGCCAGCAGCCCGAGCGGGGGGGTCTTGCTCAGAGTGCAGTTCTTC. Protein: CASSPSGGVLLRVQFF.

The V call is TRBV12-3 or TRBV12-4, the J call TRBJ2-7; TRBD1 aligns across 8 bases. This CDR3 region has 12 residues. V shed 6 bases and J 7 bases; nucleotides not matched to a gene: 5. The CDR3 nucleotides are TGTGCCAGCAGGAATACAGGGGGGGAGCAGTACTTC. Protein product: CASRNTGGEQYF.

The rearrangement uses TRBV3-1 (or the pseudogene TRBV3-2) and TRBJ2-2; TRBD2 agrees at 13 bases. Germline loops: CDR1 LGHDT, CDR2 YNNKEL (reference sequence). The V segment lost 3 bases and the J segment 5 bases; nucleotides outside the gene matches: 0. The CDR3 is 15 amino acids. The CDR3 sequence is CASSQGLAGTGELFF. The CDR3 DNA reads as TGTGCCAGCAGCCAGGGACTAGCGGGGACCGGGGAGCTGTTTTTT.

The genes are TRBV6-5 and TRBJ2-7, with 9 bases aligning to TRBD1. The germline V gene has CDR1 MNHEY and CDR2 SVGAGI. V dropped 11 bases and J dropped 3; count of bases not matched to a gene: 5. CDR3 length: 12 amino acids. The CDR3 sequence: CASSGQGYEQYF. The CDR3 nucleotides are TGTGCCTCATCGGGACAGGGCTACGAGCAGTACTTC.

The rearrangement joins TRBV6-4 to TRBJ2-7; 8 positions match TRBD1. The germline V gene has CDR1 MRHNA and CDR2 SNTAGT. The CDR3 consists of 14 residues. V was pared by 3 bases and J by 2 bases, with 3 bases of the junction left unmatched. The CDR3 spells CASSEQGVAYEQYF. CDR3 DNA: TGTGCCAGCAGTGAACAGGGGGTTGCCTACGAGCAGTACTTC.

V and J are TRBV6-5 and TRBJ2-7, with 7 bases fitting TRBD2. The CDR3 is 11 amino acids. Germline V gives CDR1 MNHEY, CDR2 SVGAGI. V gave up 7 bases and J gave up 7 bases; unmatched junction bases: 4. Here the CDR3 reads CASNLGGEQYF. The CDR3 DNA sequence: TGTGCCAGCAATTTGGGGGGGGAGCAGTACTTC.

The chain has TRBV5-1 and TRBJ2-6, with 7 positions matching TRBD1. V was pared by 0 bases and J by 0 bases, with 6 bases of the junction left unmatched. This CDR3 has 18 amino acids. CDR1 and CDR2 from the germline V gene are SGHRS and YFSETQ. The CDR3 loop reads CASSLEGARNSGANVLTF. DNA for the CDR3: TGCGCCAGCAGCTTGGAGGGGGCGCGAAACTCTGGGGCCAACGTCCTGACTTTC.

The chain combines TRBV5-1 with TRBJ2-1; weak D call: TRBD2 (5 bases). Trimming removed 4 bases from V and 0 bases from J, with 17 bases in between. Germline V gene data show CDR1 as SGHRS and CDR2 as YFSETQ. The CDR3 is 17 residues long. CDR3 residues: CASSPFEGYDSYNEQFF. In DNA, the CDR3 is TGCGCCAGCAGCCCTTTCGAGGGTTATGACTCCTACAATGAGCAGTTCTTC.

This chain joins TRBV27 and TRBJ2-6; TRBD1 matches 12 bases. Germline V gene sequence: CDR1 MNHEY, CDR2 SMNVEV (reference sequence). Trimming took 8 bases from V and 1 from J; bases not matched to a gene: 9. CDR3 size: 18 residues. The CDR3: CASGRGQGATSGANVLTF. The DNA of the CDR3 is TGTGCCAGCGGACGGGGACAGGGGGCGACGTCTGGGGCCAACGTCCTGACTTTC.

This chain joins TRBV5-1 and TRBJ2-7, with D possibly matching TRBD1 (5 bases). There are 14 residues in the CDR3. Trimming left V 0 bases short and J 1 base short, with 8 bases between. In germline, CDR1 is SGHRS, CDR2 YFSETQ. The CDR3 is CASSLVTGSYEQYF. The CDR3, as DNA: TGCGCCAGCAGCTTGGTTACAGGTTCCTACGAGCAGTACTTC. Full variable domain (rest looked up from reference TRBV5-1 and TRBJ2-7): KAGVTQTPRYLIKTRGQQVTLSCSPISGHRSVSWYQQTPGQGLQFLFEYFSETQRNKGNFPGRFSGRQFSNSRSEMNVSTLELGDSALYLCASSLVTGSYEQYFGPGTRLTVT.

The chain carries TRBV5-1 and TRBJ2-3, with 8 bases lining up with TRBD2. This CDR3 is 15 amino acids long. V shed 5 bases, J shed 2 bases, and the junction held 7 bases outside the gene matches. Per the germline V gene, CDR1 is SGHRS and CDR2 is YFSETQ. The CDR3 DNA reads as TGCGCCAGCAGGGAAGCGGGGGCCCCCACAGATACGCAGTATTTT. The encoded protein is CASREAGAPTDTQYF.

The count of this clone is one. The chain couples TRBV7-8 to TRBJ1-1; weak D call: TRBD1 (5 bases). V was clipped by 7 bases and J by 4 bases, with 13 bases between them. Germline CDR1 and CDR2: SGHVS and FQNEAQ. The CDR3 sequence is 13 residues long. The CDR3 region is CASTHPQGTEAFF. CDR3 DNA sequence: TGTGCCAGCACCCACCCCCAGGGCACTGAAGCTTTCTTT.